This is a list of T cell receptor beta chains from one sample in a study of T cell changes during pregnancy in multiple sclerosis. The table came from immunoSEQ multiplex PCR; TCRdb's copy has only in-frame clones and leaves some out. The sample shows around 110,000 clones, around 93% of them seen only once. This specimen was peripheral blood, taken after pregnancy. These receptors were obtained from a female donor with multiple sclerosis, enrolled in a pregnancy study. The CDR3 runs from the conserved cysteine through the conserved F or W. Each record gives: D gene, clone size, V gene, J gene, CDR3 protein, CDR3 DNA. The D gene is left open where the match is weak. The size of a clone is reported for some rows only, either as once, few or many, or as a class for expanded clones.

TRBD1	once	TRBV7-8	TRBJ1-2	CASSPRRTGGNYGYTF	TGTGCCAGCAGCCCAAGAAGGACAGGGGGGAACTATGGCTACACCTTC
TRBD1	-	TRBV19	TRBJ1-2	CASSPNGGQGRSNYGYTF	TGTGCCAGTAGTCCCAATGGCGGACAGGGTCGGTCTAACTATGGCTACACCTTC
-	-	TRBV6-1	TRBJ1-6	CASSEAANSPLHF	TGTGCCAGCAGTGAAGCGGCTAATTCACCCCTCCACTTT
-	-	TRBV4-2	TRBJ2-1	CASSQEGDNEQFF	TGTGCCAGCAGCCAAGAGGGCGACAATGAGCAGTTCTTC
TRBD2	-	TRBV6-1	TRBJ2-7	CASSEVGGAYEQYF	TGTGCCAGCAGTGAAGTCGGGGGGGCCTACGAGCAGTACTTC
-	-	TRBV30	TRBJ2-7	CAWSEVGGIFYEQYF	TGTGCCTGGAGTGAAGTGGGGGGAATATTCTACGAGCAGTACTTC
-	-	TRBV10-3	TRBJ2-1	CAILVDSRGSSSYNEQFF	TGTGCCATCCTCGTTGATTCGAGGGGGTCAAGCTCCTACAATGAGCAGTTCTTC
TRBD2	-	TRBV9	TRBJ2-1	CASSEILIAGGPNEQFF	TGTGCCAGCAGCGAAATCTTGATAGCGGGGGGCCCCAATGAGCAGTTCTTC
-	once	TRBV18	TRBJ1-2	CASSPPRGTGGYTF	TGTGCCAGCTCACCACCGAGAGGCACAGGAGGCTACACCTTC
-	-	TRBV5-1	TRBJ2-2	CASSLVSQRARAGELFF	TGCGCCAGCAGCTTGGTATCGCAGCGGGCCCGGGCCGGGGAGCTGTTTTTT
-	-	TRBV5-4	TRBJ2-1	CASSFGPSQGDEQFF	TGTGCCAGCAGCTTCGGACCGAGCCAGGGCGATGAGCAGTTCTTC
-	-	TRBV27	TRBJ2-7	CASSLSGGDLAYEQYF	TGTGCCAGCAGTTTATCAGGCGGTGACTTAGCCTACGAGCAGTACTTC
TRBD1	-	TRBV13	TRBJ1-2	CASSPNRDRPLEGYTF	TGTGCCAGCAGCCCAAACCGGGACAGGCCTCTAGAAGGCTACACCTTC
-	-	TRBV11-2	TRBJ2-7	CASSRSQGYEQYF	TGTGCCAGCAGCCGATCCCAGGGCTACGAGCAGTACTTC
TRBD2	-	TRBV19	TRBJ2-2	CASSTRTSGAFANTGELFF	TGTGCCAGTAGTACTCGGACTAGCGGCGCCTTCGCGAACACCGGGGAGCTGTTTTTT
TRBD1	-	TRBV19	TRBJ1-1	CASSVLSGGFPFF	TGTGCCAGTAGTGTCCTCTCAGGGGGTTTTCCTTTCTTT
-	-	TRBV27	TRBJ2-7	CASSLSRLLDEQYF	TGTGCCAGCAGTTTATCCCGCCTGCTAGACGAGCAGTACTTC
-	-	TRBV15	TRBJ1-1	CASGAAAVTEAFF	TGTGCCTCAGGAGCGGCGGCGGTCACTGAAGCTTTCTTT
-	-	TRBV30	TRBJ2-3	CAWSGRASTDTQYF	TGTGCCTGGAGCGGGAGAGCTAGCACAGATACGCAGTATTTT
TRBD2	-	TRBV5-1	TRBJ2-7	CASSLAGGNF	TGCGCCAGCAGCTTGGCCGGGGGGAACTTC
TRBD2	-	TRBV11-2	TRBJ2-3	CASSLVSRTSGRTDTQYF	TGTGCCAGCAGCTTAGTCTCCCGGACTAGCGGGAGAACAGATACGCAGTATTTT
TRBD2	-	TRBV28	TRBJ2-7	CASSPLAGISYEQYF	TGTGCCAGCAGTCCACTAGCGGGAATTTCCTACGAGCAGTACTTC
-	-	TRBV28	TRBJ2-5	CASSSYVLQRKQETQYF	TGTGCCAGCAGTTCATACGTACTTCAGCGGAAACAAGAGACCCAGTACTTC
-	-	TRBV18	TRBJ1-2	CASSPPTGKNPYGYTF	TGTGCCAGCTCACCACCGACGGGGAAGAACCCATATGGCTACACCTTC
-	-	TRBV29-1	TRBJ1-1	CSVMGLRNTEAFF	TGCAGCGTCATGGGGCTCAGGAACACTGAAGCTTTCTTT
TRBD1	-	TRBV2	TRBJ1-1	CASRAPRTGGSTEAFF	TGTGCCAGCAGGGCCCCCCGGACAGGTGGGTCCACTGAAGCTTTCTTT
-	-	TRBV6-1	TRBJ2-7	CASSVRGSDEQYF	TGTGCCAGCAGTGTAAGAGGTAGCGACGAGCAGTACTTC
-	once	TRBV9	TRBJ1-4	CASAQGTNEKLFF	TGTGCCAGCGCGCAGGGAACTAATGAAAAACTGTTTTTT
-	-	TRBV2	TRBJ2-1	CASSGHRLSYNEQFF	TGTGCCAGCAGTGGGCACAGATTATCATACAATGAGCAGTTCTTC
-	-	TRBV13	TRBJ1-2	CASSSVIGSGYGYTF	TGTGCCAGCAGCTCCGTGATAGGTTCGGGCTATGGCTACACCTTC
-	once	TRBV4-1	TRBJ2-1	CASSPELSSYNEQFF	TGCGCCAGCAGCCCCGAGCTAAGCTCCTACAATGAGCAGTTCTTC
-	-	TRBV6-5	TRBJ1-3	CASSYGGTGNTIYF	TGTGCCAGCAGTTACGGAGGGACTGGAAACACCATATATTTT
-	-	TRBV30	TRBJ2-7	CAWRLGDEQYF	TGTGCCTGGAGACTCGGGGACGAGCAGTACTTC
-	-	TRBV28	TRBJ2-1	CASSPRPRGEQFF	TGTGCCAGCAGTCCCCGGCCTAGAGGCGAGCAGTTCTTC
-	-	TRBV18	TRBJ1-5	CASSPDLSNQPQHF	TGTGCCAGCTCACCGGACTTGAGCAATCAGCCCCAGCATTTT
-	-	TRBV9	TRBJ1-2	CASSPGGGAYGYTF	TGTGCCAGCAGCCCCGGAGGGGGGGCCTATGGCTACACCTTC
-	once	TRBV6-5	TRBJ2-7	CASSYDSSSYEQYF	TGTGCCAGCAGTTACGACAGTAGCTCCTACGAGCAGTACTTC
TRBD2	-	TRBV9	TRBJ2-3	CASSVRGRAGGPISTDTQYF	TGTGCCAGCAGCGTAAGGGGTCGAGCGGGGGGACCCATTAGCACAGATACGCAGTATTTT
-	-	TRBV6-1	TRBJ2-5	CASSSGLRGTQYF	TGTGCCAGCAGCTCGGGACTGCGGGGGACCCAGTACTTC
TRBD2	-	TRBV5-1	TRBJ2-3	CASSLAPSGVNTDTQYF	TGCGCCAGCAGCTTGGCCCCTAGCGGGGTGAACACAGATACGCAGTATTTT
TRBD1	-	TRBV19	TRBJ2-7	CASSTTGTGTHEQYF	TGTGCCAGTAGTACCACCGGGACAGGGACCCACGAGCAGTACTTC
TRBD1	-	TRBV27	TRBJ1-2	CASSFMTGDGYTF	TGTGCCAGCAGTTTCATGACAGGGGATGGCTACACCTTC
-	-	TRBV27	TRBJ1-5	CASSLLPDGGLGSNQPQHF	TGTGCCAGCAGTCTCCTCCCGGACGGGGGGCTTGGGAGCAATCAGCCCCAGCATTTT
TRBD2	-	TRBV6-5	TRBJ2-2	CASSPSGANTGELFF	TGTGCCAGCAGCCCTAGCGGCGCGAACACCGGGGAGCTGTTTTTT
-	-	TRBV7-2	TRBJ2-7	CASSLVFGGGGREQYF	TGTGCCAGCAGCTTAGTTTTTGGCGGAGGAGGTCGCGAGCAGTACTTC
-	-	TRBV9	TRBJ1-1	CASSVIGDQNTEAFF	TGTGCCAGCAGCGTAATCGGGGATCAGAACACTGAAGCTTTCTTT
TRBD1	-	TRBV29-1	TRBJ2-2	CSVALTGLHLNTGELFF	TGCAGCGTTGCCCTGACAGGGTTGCACCTGAACACCGGGGAGCTGTTTTTT
-	-	TRBV10-2	TRBJ1-3	CASRGTAYSGNTIYF	TGCGCCAGCAGGGGGACTGCTTACTCTGGAAACACCATATATTTT
TRBD2	-	TRBV11-2	TRBJ2-7	CASSSPRGGFYEQYF	TGTGCCAGCAGCTCCCCTCGCGGGGGATTCTACGAGCAGTACTTC
-	-	TRBV7-8	TRBJ2-1	CASSLTILRGEEQFF	TGTGCCAGCAGCTTGACAATTCTGCGGGGAGAGGAGCAGTTCTTC
TRBD1	once	TRBV29-1	TRBJ1-5	CSVGQGGSNQPQHF	TGCAGCGTTGGACAGGGGGGTAGCAATCAGCCCCAGCATTTT
-	once	TRBV4-1	TRBJ2-3	CASSHPQDTQYF	TGCGCCAGCAGCCACCCCCAAGATACGCAGTATTTT
TRBD2	-	TRBV4-2	TRBJ2-2	CASSQDQGAGGTYANTGELFF	TGTGCCAGCAGCCAAGATCAGGGAGCGGGGGGTACTTACGCGAACACCGGGGAGCTGTTTTTT